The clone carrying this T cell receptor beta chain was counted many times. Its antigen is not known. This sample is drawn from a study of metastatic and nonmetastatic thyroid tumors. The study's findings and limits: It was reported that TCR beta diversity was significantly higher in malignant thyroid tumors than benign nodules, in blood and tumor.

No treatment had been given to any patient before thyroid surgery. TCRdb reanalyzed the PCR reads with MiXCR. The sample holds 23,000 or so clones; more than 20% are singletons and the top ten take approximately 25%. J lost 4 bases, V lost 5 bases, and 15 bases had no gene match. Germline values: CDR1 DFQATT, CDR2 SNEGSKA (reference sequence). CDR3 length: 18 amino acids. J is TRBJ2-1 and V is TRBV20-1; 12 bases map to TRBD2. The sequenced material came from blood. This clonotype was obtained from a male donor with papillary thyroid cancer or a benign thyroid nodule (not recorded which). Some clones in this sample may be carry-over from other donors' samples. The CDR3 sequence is CSARETGWTSGTYNEQFF. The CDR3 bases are TGCAGTGCTCGGGAGACGGGGTGGACTAGCGGGACTTACAATGAGCAGTTCTTC.